This TCR beta chain was obtained from a study of tumor and adjacent non-tumor tissue in lung cancer. For the study at large: Each sample yielded approximately 4 million productive TCRbeta reads on average.

There are many counts of this clonotype. The antigen is not known. Germline V gives CDR1 LGHNA, CDR2 YNFKEQ. V dropped 2 bases and J dropped 4 bases, with 13 bases sitting between them. This CDR3 comprises 15 residues. The template was RNA from unsorted bulk tissue. Study-wide results and caveats: In normal lung, the top 100 clones were significantly more dominant than in tumor.

Three rounds of nested PCR, following a modified ARM-PCR protocol, produced the TCRbeta library. MiXCR was run by TCRdb on the multiplex PCR reads, yielding one entry per CDR3 protein. The sample consists of 95,000 to 150,000 distinct CDR3 sequences, 55% to 75% of them appearing once. The chain links TRBV4-2 to TRBJ2-3, with D possibly matching TRBD2 (6 bases). What was sequenced was lung tumor tissue. The sequence was obtained from a man aged 30-40 years with non-small cell lung cancer. The CDR3 DNA follows: TGTGCCAGCAGCCAAAACGGGGGAAGTGCAGATACGCAGTATTTT. The encoded protein is CASSQNGGSADTQYF.